Listed below are T cell receptor beta chains from one sample, sequenced in a study of cytomegalovirus exposure and HLA in healthy donors. Here immunoSEQ multiplex PCR was the method, and the copy in TCRdb shows in-frame clones only, minus some. This sample has roughly 170,000 clones, with around three quarters found just once. Sequencing was performed on PBMCs. The receptors come from a boy aged 5-17 years in good health and CMV-seronegative. The CDR3 runs from the conserved cysteine through the conserved F or W. The D gene is left open where the match is weak. Part of the rows lack a size; the others show once, few, many or a class for expanded clones.

J gene	D gene	clone size	V gene	CDR3 protein	CDR3 DNA
TRBJ1-5	-	-	TRBV30	CAWSVGQSSQPQHF	TGTGCCTGGAGTGTTGGGCAGAGCAGTCAGCCCCAGCATTTT
TRBJ1-1	-	once	TRBV2	CASRRTALNTEAFF	TGTGCCAGCAGGCGGACAGCATTGAACACTGAAGCTTTCTTT
TRBJ1-2	-	-	TRBV5-4	CASSLGLLEGYTF	TGTGCCAGCAGCTTGGGCCTGCTAGAGGGCTACACCTTC
TRBJ2-1	TRBD2	-	TRBV5-4	CASSLGGRGYNEQFF	TGTGCCAGCAGCTTGGGAGGGAGGGGATACAATGAGCAGTTCTTC
TRBJ1-1	-	-	TRBV5-1	CASSLLSRRNTEAFF	TGCGCCAGCAGCCTGCTCTCTCGGAGGAACACTGAAGCTTTCTTT
TRBJ2-5	TRBD1	-	TRBV15	CATSSAWDRQGQETQYF	TGTGCCACCAGCAGCGCTTGGGACAGACAAGGCCAAGAGACCCAGTACTTC
TRBJ2-3	TRBD2	-	TRBV9	CASSPLAGTSGTDTQYF	TGTGCCAGCAGCCCCTTAGCTGGGACTAGCGGCACAGATACGCAGTATTTT
TRBJ1-1	-	-	TRBV7-9	CASSLRWADEAFF	TGTGCCAGCAGCTTAAGGTGGGCAGATGAAGCTTTCTTT
TRBJ2-7	-	-	TRBV11-3	CASSLWVRGGVLEQYF	TGTGCCAGCAGCTTATGGGTGCGGGGCGGGGTTCTCGAGCAGTACTTC
TRBJ1-4	-	-	TRBV29-1	CSVDSTGKLFF	TGCAGCGTCGACTCGACTGGAAAACTGTTTTTT
TRBJ2-3	TRBD2	-	TRBV7-2	CASSFSGGGYSTDTQYF	TGTGCCAGCAGCTTTAGCGGGGGGGGCTATAGCACAGATACGCAGTATTTT
TRBJ1-1	-	-	TRBV6-5	CASSYRIPDTEAFF	TGTGCCAGCAGTTACCGTATTCCGGACACTGAAGCTTTCTTT
TRBJ1-1	-	-	TRBV9	CASSPLLGAEAFF	TGTGCCAGCAGCCCGCTTCTAGGCGCTGAAGCTTTCTTT
TRBJ1-1	TRBD1	-	TRBV5-1	CASSLQGARTEAFF	TGCGCCAGCAGCTTACAGGGGGCGCGAACTGAAGCTTTCTTT
TRBJ2-1	TRBD1	-	TRBV11-1	CASSPRLGTGSDEQFF	TGTGCCAGCAGCCCCCGCCTCGGGACAGGGTCCGATGAGCAGTTCTTC
TRBJ1-1	TRBD1	few	TRBV2	CASSAFRGKGEAFF	TGTGCCAGCAGTGCCTTCAGGGGGAAGGGTGAAGCTTTCTTT
TRBJ1-1	TRBD1	-	TRBV14	CASSLRDRNAFF	TGTGCCAGCAGCCTTCGGGACAGGAATGCTTTCTTT
TRBJ1-1	TRBD1	few	TRBV6-1	CASSGTTGDTEAFF	TGTGCCAGCAGTGGCACGACAGGGGACACTGAAGCTTTCTTT
TRBJ2-5	TRBD2	-	TRBV10-3	CAAGRVETQYF	TGTGCTGCCGGGAGGGTTGAGACCCAGTACTTC
TRBJ2-1	TRBD1	-	TRBV6-5	CASRPRTGLREQFF	TGTGCCAGCAGACCCCGGACAGGGCTGAGGGAGCAGTTCTTC
TRBJ1-1	TRBD1	few	TRBV7-9	CASSLRDRNTEAFF	TGTGCCAGCAGCTTAAGGGACAGGAACACTGAAGCTTTCTTT
TRBJ1-3	-	-	TRBV29-1	CSVREAGNTIYF	TGCAGCGTTAGGGAGGCTGGAAACACCATATATTTT
TRBJ2-5	-	-	TRBV9	CASSAAGFPAETQYF	TGTGCCAGCAGCGCCGCGGGGTTTCCCGCCGAGACCCAGTACTTC
TRBJ1-4	-	-	TRBV5-1	CASSYTGSNEKLFF	TGCGCCAGCAGCTACACAGGGTCTAATGAAAAACTGTTTTTT
TRBJ1-4	TRBD1	-	TRBV7-9	CASSLVGTGNEKLFF	TGTGCCAGCAGCTTAGTGGGGACAGGGAATGAAAAACTGTTTTTT
TRBJ1-5	-	-	TRBV7-3	CASSLSGREGVTQHF	TGTGCCAGCAGCTTGTCCGGCAGGGAGGGAGTTACGCAGCATTTT
TRBJ1-4	-	-	TRBV30	CAWSGRGGEKLFF	TGTGCCTGGAGTGGAAGAGGTGGAGAAAAACTGTTTTTT
TRBJ2-2	TRBD1	-	TRBV5-4	CASSSSPGTGGSTGELFF	TGTGCCAGCAGCTCAAGCCCTGGGACAGGGGGTTCCACCGGGGAGCTGTTTTTT
TRBJ2-3	TRBD2	-	TRBV10-3	CAISEGGGPSTDTQYF	TGTGCCATCAGTGAAGGCGGGGGACCTAGCACAGATACGCAGTATTTT
TRBJ2-6	-	-	TRBV19	CASSTGQFSSGANVLTF	TGTGCCAGTAGTACCGGACAGTTTTCCTCTGGGGCCAACGTCCTGACTTTC
TRBJ2-7	-	-	TRBV18	CASSPSTYEQYF	TGTGCCAGCTCACCAAGCACGTACGAGCAGTACTTC
TRBJ1-4	-	-	TRBV5-1	CASSFTAGQANEKLFF	TGCGCCAGCAGCTTTACCGCAGGGCAGGCTAATGAAAAACTGTTTTTT
TRBJ2-7	TRBD2	-	TRBV27	CASSRLAGFNEQYF	TGTGCCAGCAGTCGACTAGCGGGGTTCAACGAGCAGTACTTC
TRBJ2-2	-	few	TRBV29-1	CSAGLGGDTGELFF	TGCAGCGCCGGATTGGGGGGAGACACCGGGGAGCTGTTTTTT
TRBJ1-1	-	-	TRBV7-8	CASRAGKILGTEAFF	TGTGCCAGCCGGGCAGGGAAAATTTTGGGGACTGAAGCTTTCTTT
TRBJ2-7	-	-	TRBV18	CASSSGAAYTYEQYF	TGTGCCAGCTCATCAGGGGCTGCGTATACCTACGAGCAGTACTTC
TRBJ2-2	-	-	TRBV5-1	CASSLETGTTGELFF	TGCGCCAGCAGCTTGGAGACTGGCACTACCGGGGAGCTGTTTTTT
TRBJ2-7	-	once	TRBV6-1	CASSARVSSGVGYEQYF	TGTGCCAGCAGTGCCCGAGTGTCGAGCGGAGTTGGGTACGAGCAGTACTTC
TRBJ1-3	-	-	TRBV6-6	CASSYEGGRVRNTIYF	TGTGCCAGCAGTTACGAGGGGGGGAGGGTCCGAAACACCATATATTTT
TRBJ2-7	TRBD1	-	TRBV2	CASSGQGAFYEQYF	TGTGCCAGCAGTGGACAGGGGGCGTTCTACGAGCAGTACTTC
TRBJ1-2	TRBD1	-	TRBV7-3	CASSATGTGGSYTF	TGTGCCAGCAGCGCTACGGGGACAGGGGGAAGCTACACCTTC
TRBJ2-1	TRBD2	-	TRBV18	CASSPGGRASGNEQFF	TGTGCCAGCTCACCGGGCGGGAGAGCGTCCGGGAATGAGCAGTTCTTC
TRBJ2-7	-	-	TRBV20-1	CSARDSYEQYF	TGCAGTGCTAGAGATAGTTACGAGCAGTACTTC
TRBJ2-7	TRBD1	many	TRBV7-2	CASSYGTGGEQYF	TGTGCCAGCAGCTACGGGACAGGGGGTGAGCAGTACTTC
TRBJ2-3	TRBD2	once	TRBV4-3	CASSQGLAGVGTDTQYF	TGCGCCAGCAGCCAAGGACTAGCGGGAGTTGGCACAGATACGCAGTATTTT
TRBJ2-7	TRBD2	-	TRBV7-6	CASSLARERGGTYEQYF	TGTGCCAGCAGCTTAGCGCGCGAGCGGGGAGGAACCTACGAGCAGTACTTC
TRBJ2-1	-	-	TRBV28	CASSLPVMGANEQFF	TGTGCCAGCAGCCTACCCGTGATGGGAGCCAATGAGCAGTTCTTC
TRBJ2-1	TRBD2	-	TRBV7-9	CASSERDGGAYEQFF	TGTGCCAGCAGCGAGAGGGACGGGGGGGCCTATGAGCAGTTCTTC
TRBJ1-3	-	-	TRBV5-3	CARRHNSGTGNTIYF	TGTGCCAGGCGGCATAATTCAGGGACTGGAAACACCATATATTTT
TRBJ2-3	TRBD2	-	TRBV29-1	CSVVSSGRARGTDTQYF	TGCAGCGTTGTGTCTAGCGGGAGGGCCCGGGGCACAGATACGCAGTATTTT
TRBJ1-2	-	-	TRBV7-9	CASSLAGEFGYTF	TGTGCCAGCAGCCTTGCGGGGGAATTTGGCTACACCTTC
TRBJ1-2	-	few	TRBV2	CASSEVFLGAGYTF	TGTGCCAGCAGTGAAGTCTTTTTGGGCGCCGGCTACACCTTC
TRBJ1-5	-	-	TRBV7-2	CASSLVSGSNQPQHF	TGTGCCAGCAGCTTAGTATCCGGTAGCAATCAGCCCCAGCATTTT
TRBJ2-2	-	-	TRBV7-8	CASSLARLDTGELFF	TGTGCCAGCAGCTTAGCGCGACTGGACACCGGGGAGCTGTTTTTT
TRBJ1-2	TRBD1	-	TRBV5-1	CASRAGQGDYGYTF	TGCGCCAGCAGGGCGGGACAGGGCGACTATGGCTACACCTTC